These T cell receptor beta chains were read from a single sample in a study of PD-1 and CTLA-4 blockade in melanoma. Here immunoSEQ multiplex PCR was the method, and the copy in TCRdb shows in-frame clones only, minus some. The data contain some 29,000 clones, 70% to 90% of them singletons. The sequencing used CD8+ T cells from peripheral blood, collected before anti-PD-1 treatment. The source is a human donor with melanoma. The CDR3 runs from the conserved cysteine through the conserved F or W. A D gene is named only where the DNA matches it firmly. Clone size is not always given. Where it is, it says once, few, many or a class for expanded clones.

v_gene,d_gene,j_gene,abundance,CDR3nt,CDR3aa
TRBV14,TRBD1,TRBJ2-7,-,TGTGCCAGCAGTCCTGGGACAGGGCTCTACGAGCAGTACTTC,CASSPGTGLYEQYF
TRBV3-1/TRBV3-2,-,TRBJ2-1,-,TGTGCCAGCAGCCAAGAGGGAGGGGGTGAGCAGTTCTTC,CASSQEGGGEQFF
TRBV18,-,TRBJ1-2,-,TGTGCCAGCTCACCACCAGGGGCCCAGGGCTACACCTTC,CASSPPGAQGYTF
TRBV29-1,TRBD2,TRBJ2-1,-,TGCAGCGTTGAAGATCTTCGAGCGGGAGGGCCCGACAATGAGCAGTTCTTC,CSVEDLRAGGPDNEQFF
TRBV11-2,TRBD1,TRBJ1-1,-,TGTGCCAGCAGCAAAACAGGGGCCGGAAACACTGAAGCTTTCTTT,CASSKTGAGNTEAFF
TRBV19,-,TRBJ2-1,-,TGTGCCAGTAGTATAGGACAGGCCAATGAGCAGTTCTTC,CASSIGQANEQFF
TRBV10-2,-,TRBJ2-2,-,TGCGCCAGCAGGGACCCAGGGGACACCGGGGAGCTGTTTTTT,CASRDPGDTGELFF
TRBV6-5,TRBD2,TRBJ2-3,-,TGTGCCAGCAGGCGAGCGGGGGGGCCCTCAGATACGCAGTATTTT,CASRRAGGPSDTQYF
TRBV12-3/TRBV12-4,-,TRBJ2-7,-,TGTGCCAGCAGTTTAGGATCCTCCTACGAGCAGTACTTC,CASSLGSSYEQYF
TRBV3-1/TRBV3-2,-,TRBJ1-1,-,TGTGCCAGCAGCCAAGAGGGCTCGGAGGCTTTCTTT,CASSQEGSEAFF
TRBV5-1,-,TRBJ1-1,-,TGCGCCAGCTGCCCCCCGGGGAGCACTGAAGCTTTCTTT,CASCPPGSTEAFF
TRBV19,-,TRBJ1-3,-,TGTGCCAGTAGTTACGGGACGGGCTCTGGAAACACCATATATTTT,CASSYGTGSGNTIYF
TRBV11-3,-,TRBJ2-7,-,TGTGCCAGCAGCAGAGGAGGCTGGCGAAAGTACTTC,CASSRGGWRKYF
TRBV11-3,-,TRBJ2-7,-,TGTGCCAGCAGCTTAGCGTCTTCCTACGAGCAGTACTTC,CASSLASSYEQYF
TRBV30,TRBD1,TRBJ2-2,-,TGTGCCTGGAGTGTACGACTCAGGGGGCAGGACGGGGAGCTGTTTTTT,CAWSVRLRGQDGELFF
TRBV10-3,-,TRBJ2-7,-,TGTGCCATCAGTGGGGGGATAGACGGGTACTACGAGCAGTACTTC,CAISGGIDGYYEQYF
TRBV21-1,-,TRBJ1-6,-,TGTGCCAGCAGCAAAGAGGCCAGGAATGATTCACCCCTCCACTTT,CASSKEARNDSPLHF
TRBV27,-,TRBJ2-1,-,TGTGCCAGCAGTCCGCGTGGAGCAGAGTTGGGTTACAATGAGCAGTTCTTC,CASSPRGAELGYNEQFF
TRBV7-7,TRBD1,TRBJ2-5,-,TGTGCTAGCAGCTTGGCCAGGGGGCTTGGAGAGACCCAGTACTTC,CASSLARGLGETQYF
TRBV14,-,TRBJ2-1,-,TGTGCCAGCAGCCAAGCCAGGACCTCCTACAATGAGCAGTTCTTC,CASSQARTSYNEQFF
TRBV6-6,-,TRBJ1-5,-,TGTGCCAGCAGTTCCTCAGAAGGGGGTAGCAATCAGCCCCAGCATTTT,CASSSSEGGSNQPQHF
TRBV6-6,-,TRBJ2-3,-,TGTGCCAGCAGTTACATGTGGACAGATACGCAGTATTTT,CASSYMWTDTQYF
TRBV19,-,TRBJ1-5,-,TGTGCCAGTAGTATCACCCCAGGCAGCAATCAGCCCCAGCATTTT,CASSITPGSNQPQHF
TRBV7-9,TRBD1,TRBJ2-5,-,TGTGCCAGCAGCACAAGGGACAGGAGAAGGGGAGAGACCCAGTACTTC,CASSTRDRRRGETQYF
TRBV19,-,TRBJ1-2,-,TGTGCCAGTAGTTCTCTCCGAACAGGGACGCATGGCTACACCTTC,CASSSLRTGTHGYTF
TRBV7-9,TRBD2,TRBJ2-7,-,TGTGCCAGCAGCTTAGTGGGACTAGACGGTTCCTACGAGCAGTACTTC,CASSLVGLDGSYEQYF
TRBV28,TRBD2,TRBJ2-3,-,TGTGCCAGCAGTTGGGGGACTAGCGGTCCTAGAGGCACAGATACGCAGTATTTT,CASSWGTSGPRGTDTQYF
TRBV10-2,TRBD1,TRBJ2-6,-,TGCGCCAGCAGTGACCCTCGGGACAGCATCGACTCTGGGGCCAACGTCCTGACTTTC,CASSDPRDSIDSGANVLTF
TRBV27,TRBD1,TRBJ1-6,-,TGTGCCAGCAGACCCCCAGGGGGTAATGGGTCACCCCTCCACTTT,CASRPPGGNGSPLHF
TRBV28,TRBD1,TRBJ2-7,-,TGTGCCAGCAGCTCTTCGACAGGGAACTCCTACGAGCAGTACTTC,CASSSSTGNSYEQYF
TRBV3-1/TRBV3-2,-,TRBJ1-1,-,TGTGCCAGCAGCCAAGAAGGCCTGGAAGACACTGAAGCTTTCTTT,CASSQEGLEDTEAFF
TRBV7-8,TRBD1,TRBJ1-1,once,TGTGCCAGCAGCTCCGGGACAGTGGGAACTGAAGCTTTCTTT,CASSSGTVGTEAFF
TRBV5-5,-,TRBJ1-2,-,TGTGCCAGCAGCCTTGAACCCTATGGCTACACCTTC,CASSLEPYGYTF
TRBV19,-,TRBJ1-5,-,TGTGCCAGTAGTATTTGGGGACCGCCAGAGAATCAGCCCCAGCATTTT,CASSIWGPPENQPQHF
TRBV12-5,TRBD2,TRBJ2-5,-,TGTGCTAGTGGTTTGGTTACTGGGACTAGAGGGAAAGAGACCCAGTACTTC,CASGLVTGTRGKETQYF
TRBV5-4,TRBD2,TRBJ2-5,-,TGTGCCAGCAGCTCCGGGGGTGGACTAGAGGACCAGGAGACCCAGTACTTC,CASSSGGGLEDQETQYF
TRBV27,-,TRBJ1-2,-,TGTGCCAGCAGTCTCTCGGGTAGCGACTATGGCTACACCTTC,CASSLSGSDYGYTF
TRBV6-5,-,TRBJ1-3,-,TGTGCCCTCGTGGCCTCTGGAAACACCATATATTTT,CALVASGNTIYF
TRBV19,-,TRBJ2-2,-,TGTGCCAGTAGTTTCCAGCGGAACCAAATCACCGGGGAGCTGTTTTTT,CASSFQRNQITGELFF
TRBV4-1,-,TRBJ2-7,few,TGCGCCAGCAGCCCTCTCATTAATGCTTTACACGAGCAGTACTTC,CASSPLINALHEQYF
TRBV7-3,TRBD2,TRBJ2-1,-,TGTGCCAGCAGCGCTCGACTAGCGGCCTACAATGAGCAGTTCTTC,CASSARLAAYNEQFF
TRBV24-1,TRBD2,TRBJ2-2,-,TGTGCCACCAGTGATTTCGGGACTAGCGGGACCGGGGAGCTGTTTTTT,CATSDFGTSGTGELFF
TRBV30,-,TRBJ1-1,-,TGTGCCTGGAGATGGGGGGAGGGGTTGAACACTGAAGCTTTCTTT,CAWRWGEGLNTEAFF
TRBV5-6,TRBD1,TRBJ2-2,-,TGTGCCAGCAGCTTGGTGGACAGGGCTACGAACACCGGGGAGCTGTTTTTT,CASSLVDRATNTGELFF
TRBV28,TRBD2,TRBJ2-7,once,TGTGCCAGCACCCCCCGCGGGAGGTACGAGCAGTACTTC,CASTPRGRYEQYF
TRBV6-5,-,TRBJ2-7,-,TGTGCCAGCAGTTTGGGGAGGTCCCCACTTGAGCAGTACTTC,CASSLGRSPLEQYF